This T cell receptor (beta chain) was profiled in a study of blood T cell repertoires in COVID-19. Study overall: PBMCs, B-cell-depleted T cells, or T cells provided the cDNA or gDNA that made up the material.

This clone occurred a few times. This CDR3 is also generated by other DNA sequences in the sample. TCRdb's table, derived via immunoSEQ multiplex PCR, lists solely in-frame clones and lacks some. The sample shows under 150,000 clones, approximately 86% of them seen only once. All enrollees were about 18 to 89 years old and from under 25 US areas. Participant-given clinical history determined each cohort assignment. Trimming pared 3 bases from V and 5 bases from J, leaving 5 bases between. The CDR3 is 12 amino acids. Germline lookup yields CDR1 SEHNR and CDR2 FQNEAQ (reference sequence). The chain recombines TRBV7-9 with TRBJ1-5; D unclear. The sequencing sample was made of PBMCs or T cells enriched from blood (not recorded which). The source is a woman between 45 and 60 years old who had recovered from COVID-19. The DNA for the CDR3 is TGTGCCAGCAGCTTTAGTGATCAGCCCCAGCATTTT. This encodes CASSFSDQPQHF.